One sample yielded the 22 T cell receptor beta chains listed below, sequenced in a study of Graves' ophthalmopathy and Graves' hyperthyroidism. The authors amplified TCR beta CDR3 regions, and they did so from RNA transcripts for repertoire sequencing. RT-PCR was first run with HTBI primers, then multiplex PCR in a second round. TCRdb independently ran MiXCR on the multiplex PCR reads; one entry per CDR3 protein. The table includes about 700,000 distinct CDR3 sequences, 35% to 50% detected once. Sample: peripheral blood. The receptors shown here come from an adult man with Graves' ophthalmopathy.

V gene TRBV7-9 combines with J gene TRBJ1-3; D not certain. The germline V gene has CDR1 SEHNR and CDR2 FQNEAQ (reference sequence). The CDR3 is made up of 16 amino acids. V was shortened by 6 bases and J by 0 bases, with 15 bases between the two germline ends. The chain's CDR3 is CASSRGPVSSGNTIYF. CDR3 bases: TGTGCCAGCAGTCGCGGCCCGGTCTCCTCTGGAAACACCATATATTTT.

This clonotype was observed many times. The chain is built from TRBV20-1 and TRBJ1-4, with D tentatively TRBD1 (6 bases). V lost 5 bases, J lost 6 bases, and 13 bases lay in between. In germline, CDR1 is DFQATT, CDR2 SNEGSKA (reference sequence). This CDR3 contains 13 residues. In nucleotides, the CDR3 is TGCAGTGCTCAGCCGGGGGGCGATGAAAAACTGTTTTTT. Translating gives CSAQPGGDEKLFF.

The chain recombines TRBV30 with TRBJ1-5; D not certain. This CDR3 spans 12 amino acids. Trimming pared 5 bases from V and 0 bases from J, leaving 5 bases between. Germline V gives CDR1 GTSNPN, CDR2 SVGIG (reference sequence). This CDR3 is CAWQDSNQPQHF. As DNA, the CDR3 is TGTGCCTGGCAAGATAGCAATCAGCCCCAGCATTTT.

This clonotype was counted at least ten times. The genes are TRBV12-3 or TRBV12-4 and TRBJ1-2; weak D call: TRBD1 (5 bases). Between the trimmed V and J ends, which lost 5 bases and 4 bases, there was a span of 17 bases. This CDR3 is built from 15 residues. The CDR3 here is CASSNYGRVSYGYTF. Here the CDR3 DNA reads TGTGCCAGCAGTAACTACGGCAGGGTGAGCTATGGCTACACCTTC.

V is TRBV20-1 and J is TRBJ2-5; 11 nucleotides agree with TRBD2. The CDR3 runs to 16 residues. V dropped 6 bases and J dropped 4; count of bases not matched to a gene: 13. CDR1 and CDR2 (germline): DFQATT, SNEGSKA (reference sequence). CDR3 sequence: CSASGTSGLEGETQYF. CDR3 in DNA: TGCAGTGCATCCGGGACTAGCGGCCTCGAAGGAGAGACCCAGTACTTC.

This clonotype was seen many times. The V and J genes are TRBV20-1 and TRBJ1-5, with 7 positions matching TRBD1. Germline V gene data show CDR1 as DFQATT and CDR2 as SNEGSKA (reference sequence). The CDR3 consists of 13 residues. V lost 3 bases, J lost 4 bases, and 3 bases stayed unmatched. CDR3 residues: CSARGDSNQPQHF. DNA of the CDR3: TGCAGTGCTAGGGGGGACAGTAATCAGCCCCAGCATTTT.

This clonotype has ten or more counts. The CDR3 bases are TGCAGTGCTACCGCTGCAACTAATGAAAAACTGTTTTTT. Translating it yields CSATAATNEKLFF. This chain joins TRBV20-1 and TRBJ1-4; D remains unclear. This CDR3 is built from 13 residues. V dropped 4 bases and J dropped 0 bases, with 6 bases sitting between them. From germline, CDR1 is DFQATT and CDR2 SNEGSKA (reference sequence).

This clonotype was picked up one time. V is TRBV9 and J is TRBJ2-7; D is perhaps TRBD1 (6 bases). Looked up from germline, CDR1 is SGDLS and CDR2 is YYNGEE. There are 17 residues in the CDR3. V lost 0 bases, J lost 6 bases, and 22 bases lay in between. The CDR3 DNA reads TGTGCCAGCAGCGTAGAGCCAGGGGAGTCCGGGACGTCCGAGCAGTACTTC. Its protein is CASSVEPGESGTSEQYF.

The chain recombines TRBV7-2 with TRBJ2-3, with 8 bases that match TRBD2. This CDR3 has 15 amino acids. Germline CDR1 reads SGHTA; CDR2 reads FQGNSA. V lost 4 bases to trimming and J lost 3 bases; unmatched junction nucleotides: 6. The CDR3 region has the DNA TGTGCCAGCAGCTCCGAGTCGGGGGGGACAGATACGCAGTATTTT. This sequence encodes CASSSESGGTDTQYF.

This clonotype was observed many times. V usage is TRBV12-3 or TRBV12-4 and J usage is TRBJ2-7, with D maybe TRBD2 (7 bases). This CDR3 contains 15 residues. Trimming took 6 bases from V and 1 from J, leaving 16 bases between them. The CDR3 spells CASRLTGGPSYEQYF. CDR3 DNA: TGTGCCAGCAGATTAACGGGGGGCCCGTCCTACGAGCAGTACTTC.

The chain carries TRBV24-1 and TRBJ2-5, with D possibly matching TRBD2 (6 bases). Germline V gene sequence: CDR1 KGHDR, CDR2 SFDVKD. V was shortened by 7 bases and J by 7 bases, with 18 bases between the two germline ends. CDR3 length: 14 residues. CDR3 residues: CATRPQGGRGTQYF. The CDR3 DNA sequence: TGTGCCACCAGACCCCAGGGAGGCCGAGGGACCCAGTACTTC.

Of note for this clonotype: A much larger clone differs by one base, so this may be a read error. The chain carries TRBV15 and TRBJ2-7; D tentatively reads TRBD1 or TRBD2 (6 bases each). Germline values: CDR1 LNHNV, CDR2 YYDKDF (reference sequence). The length of the CDR3 is 15 residues. The CDR3 nucleotides read TGTACCACCAGCGCCCGCAGGGGAGGCTCCTACGAGCAGTACTTC. This translates into CTTSARRGGSYEQYF.

This clonotype appeared many times. The chain has TRBV19 and TRBJ1-5, with D unclear. The germline gives CDR1 LNHDA, CDR2 SQIVND (reference sequence). The germline V and J ends were trimmed by 4 bases and 3 bases, with 13 bases remaining between them. The CDR3 totals 15 residues. CDR3 nucleotide sequence: TGTGCCAGTAGTAGCTTATCAGGAGACAATCAGCCCCAGCATTTT. As protein: CASSSLSGDNQPQHF.

In its sample, this clonotype was seen many times. The chain joins TRBV2 to TRBJ1-6, with 9 bases aligning to TRBD1. The CDR3 consists of 13 residues. Germline CDR1 and CDR2: SNHLY and FYNNEI. V gave up 9 bases and J gave up 6 bases; unmatched junction bases: 3. CDR3 sequence: CASYRGPNSPLHF. The CDR3 coding sequence is TGTGCCAGTTACAGGGGGCCTAATTCACCCCTCCACTTT.

The chain has TRBV5-1 and TRBJ2-2; 10 nucleotides line up with TRBD1. J gave up 1 base and V 2 bases, and 8 bases lay outside the gene matches. This CDR3 is 18 amino acids long. In germline, CDR1 is SGHRS, CDR2 YFSETQ. The CDR3, as DNA: TGCGCCAGCAGCTTATCCGGGACAGGGGCGATGAACACCGGGGAGCTGTTTTTT. Encoded protein: CASSLSGTGAMNTGELFF.

This clonotype was observed a single time. The chain uses TRBV10-3 and TRBJ1-6; D is uncertain. V was clipped by 8 bases and J by 0 bases, with 17 bases between them. This CDR3 has 17 residues. CDR1 ENHRY and CDR2 SYGVKD come from the germline V gene. The CDR3 bases are TGTGCCATCGGTTACTCTGTAGCTAGCTCCTATAATTCACCCCTCCACTTT. The encoded protein is CAIGYSVASSYNSPLHF.

The chain uses TRBV12-3 or TRBV12-4 and TRBJ2-2; D is uncertain. There are 14 residues in the CDR3. Trimming took 3 bases from V and 1 from J, leaving 6 bases between them. The CDR3 DNA sequence: TGTGCCAGCAGTTTCTACAGGAACACCGGGGAGCTGTTTTTT. Its protein product is CASSFYRNTGELFF.

The chain recombines TRBV24-1 with TRBJ2-3, with 8 bases lining up with TRBD2. There are 15 residues in the CDR3. V was pared by 4 bases and J by 3 bases, with 5 bases of the junction left unmatched. From germline, CDR1 is KGHDR and CDR2 SFDVKD. CDR3 protein: CATSERGGRTDTQYF. The CDR3 DNA reads TGTGCCACCAGTGAACGGGGGGGCAGAACAGATACGCAGTATTTT.

This clonotype was observed many times. The rearrangement joins TRBV7-8 to TRBJ2-2, with a tentative D call TRBD1 (6 bases). Trimming shortened V by 4 bases and J by 3 bases, and 12 bases separated the two germline ends. Per germline, CDR1 SGHVS and CDR2 FQNEAQ. This CDR3 contains 15 residues. CDR3 nucleotides: TGTGCCAGCAGCTCCAACAGGGTCGACACCGGGGAGCTGTTTTTT. It specifies CASSSNRVDTGELFF.

The rearrangement uses TRBV29-1 and TRBJ1-1, with 9 bases identical to TRBD1. The V segment lost 6 bases and the J segment 5 bases; nucleotides outside the gene matches: 13. There are 15 residues in the CDR3. Germline V gene lookup returns CDR1 SQVTM and CDR2 ANQGSEA. Here the CDR3 DNA reads TGCAGCGTGATGGATGCGGACAGGGGTACTACTGAAGCTTTCTTT. Encoded protein: CSVMDADRGTTEAFF.

As regards this clonotype: A single base separates this from a much larger clone, so it may be a read error. This sequence joins TRBV24-1 and TRBJ2-5, with 11 bases fitting TRBD1. This CDR3 spans 15 amino acids. Trimming cost V 4 bases and J 6 bases; bases outside gene matches: 6. Germline V lookup: CDR1 KGHDR, CDR2 SFDVKD. This chain's CDR3 is CATSDPGQGGKTQYF. The CDR3 bases are TGTGCCACCAGTGACCCGGGACAGGGGGGGAAGACCCAGTACTTC.

This clonotype was detected ten times or more. The chain recombines TRBV9 with TRBJ2-7, with D maybe TRBD2 (6 bases). CDR3 size: 15 residues. V was shortened by 4 bases and J by 3 bases, with 17 bases between the two germline ends. Germline CDR1 SGDLS, CDR2 YYNGEE. The CDR3 DNA reads as TGTGCCAGCAGCCCCATGGAGGGTGCGGACTACGAGCAGTACTTC. Translating it yields CASSPMEGADYEQYF.